Listed below are T cell receptor beta chains from one sample, sequenced in a study of T cell repertoires in ileal Crohn's disease. The assay was immunoSEQ multiplex PCR, and TCRdb's table has in-frame clones only and misses some. The data hold 2,700 or so clones, with more than 75% observed a single time. Sequencing used ileal tissue. The receptors derive from an adult with Crohn's disease. CDR3s leave out the opening cysteine and the closing phenylalanine or tryptophan. A D gene is named only where the DNA matches it firmly.

D gene	V gene	J gene	CDR3 protein
.	TRBV6-1	TRBJ1-6	ASRGFSYNSPLH
.	TRBV14	TRBJ2-7	ASSQDLGISGHEQY
.	TRBV7-7	TRBJ2-5	ASSFTGGGETQY
.	TRBV13	TRBJ1-6	ASSQRRAINSPLH
.	TRBV7-3	TRBJ2-7	ASSGDAGGEQY
.	TRBV2	TRBJ1-4	ASSAGSDGMIEG
.	TRBV5-5	TRBJ1-6	ASSLGRSYNSPLH
TRBD1	TRBV30	TRBJ1-5	ASGGDSYNQPQH
TRBD1	TRBV2	TRBJ1-2	ASSEEVTGSNYGYT
.	TRBV7-2	TRBJ1-1	ASRPRVNTEAF
.	TRBV15	TRBJ1-4	ATSRDRGATNEKLF
.	TRBV28	TRBJ1-6	ASSQPRTVGNSPLH
.	TRBV4-2	TRBJ2-4	ASSQDRDIAKNIQY
.	TRBV7-2	TRBJ2-7	ASSYSSSYEQY
.	TRBV19	TRBJ1-5	ASSPTAREPQH
TRBD1	TRBV11-1	TRBJ1-1	ASSDRTGSLNTEAF
.	TRBV29-1	TRBJ2-5	SVDDDPSNDFQETQY
.	TRBV6-1	TRBJ1-1	ASSASRDTEAF
.	TRBV19	TRBJ2-7	ASSWGSPEFEQY